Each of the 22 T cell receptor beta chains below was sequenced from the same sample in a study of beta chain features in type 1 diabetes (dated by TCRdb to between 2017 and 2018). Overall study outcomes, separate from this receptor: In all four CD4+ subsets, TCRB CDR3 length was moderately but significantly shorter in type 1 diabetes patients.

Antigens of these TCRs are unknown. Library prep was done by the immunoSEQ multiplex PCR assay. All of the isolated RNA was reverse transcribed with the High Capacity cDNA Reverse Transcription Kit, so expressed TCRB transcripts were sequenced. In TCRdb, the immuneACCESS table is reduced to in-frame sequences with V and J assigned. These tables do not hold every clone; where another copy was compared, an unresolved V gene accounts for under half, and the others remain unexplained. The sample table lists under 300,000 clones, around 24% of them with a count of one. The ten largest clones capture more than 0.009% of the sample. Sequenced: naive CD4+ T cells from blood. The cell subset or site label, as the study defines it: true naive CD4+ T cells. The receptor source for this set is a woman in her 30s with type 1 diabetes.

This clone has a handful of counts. This CDR3 reads CASRALANTGELFF. The DNA of the CDR3 is TGTGCCAGCAGGGCCCTAGCGAACACCGGGGAGCTGTTTTTT. This sequence joins TRBV11-3 and TRBJ2-2; D unresolved. The V and J ends lost 6 bases and 0 bases respectively, with 8 bases between them. Germline V lookup: CDR1 SGHNT, CDR2 YENEEA. The CDR3 consists of 14 residues.

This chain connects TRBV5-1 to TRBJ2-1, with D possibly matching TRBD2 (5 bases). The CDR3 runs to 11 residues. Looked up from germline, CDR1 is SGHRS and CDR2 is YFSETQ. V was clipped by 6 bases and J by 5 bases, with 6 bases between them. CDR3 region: CASTGDNEQFF. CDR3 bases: TGCGCCAGCACCGGGGACAATGAGCAGTTCTTC.

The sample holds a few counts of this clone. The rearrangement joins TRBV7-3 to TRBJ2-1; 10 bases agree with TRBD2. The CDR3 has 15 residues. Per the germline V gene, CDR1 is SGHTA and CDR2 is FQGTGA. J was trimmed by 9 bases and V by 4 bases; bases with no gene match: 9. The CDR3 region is CASSYRLAGAGEQFF. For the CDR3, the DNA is TGTGCCAGCAGCTATAGGCTAGCGGGAGCGGGTGAGCAGTTCTTC.

The CDR3 sequence is CAWSVGGQVETEAFF. The CDR3 DNA reads as TGTGCCTGGAGTGTAGGAGGACAGGTAGAAACTGAAGCTTTCTTT. This rearrangement joins TRBV30 to TRBJ1-1, with TRBD1 matching over 7 bases. The V gene's germline CDR1 is GTSNPN and CDR2 SVGIG (reference sequence). The J segment lost 5 bases and the V segment lost 0 bases, leaving 9 bases of the junction unmatched. The CDR3 contains 15 residues.

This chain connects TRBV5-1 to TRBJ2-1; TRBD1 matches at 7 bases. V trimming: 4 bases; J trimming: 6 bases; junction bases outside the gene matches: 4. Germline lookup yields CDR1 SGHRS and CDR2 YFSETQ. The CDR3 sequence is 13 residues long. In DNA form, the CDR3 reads TGCGCCAGCAGCGCCTACAGGGGCAATGAGCAGTTCTTC. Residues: CASSAYRGNEQFF.

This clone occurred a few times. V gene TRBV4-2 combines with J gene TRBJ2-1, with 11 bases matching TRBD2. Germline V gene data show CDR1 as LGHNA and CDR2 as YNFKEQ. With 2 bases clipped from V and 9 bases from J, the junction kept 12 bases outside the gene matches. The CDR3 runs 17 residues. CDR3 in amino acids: CASSQSLFSGRVGEQFF. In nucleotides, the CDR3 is TGTGCCAGCAGCCAAAGTCTTTTTAGCGGGAGGGTGGGTGAGCAGTTCTTC.

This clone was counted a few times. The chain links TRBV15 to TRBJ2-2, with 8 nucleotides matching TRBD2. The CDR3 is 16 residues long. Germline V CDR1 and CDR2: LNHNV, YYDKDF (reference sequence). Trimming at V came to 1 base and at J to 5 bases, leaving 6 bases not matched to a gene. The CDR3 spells CATSRGTGRATGELFF. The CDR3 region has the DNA TGTGCCACCAGCAGAGGAACCGGGAGGGCAACCGGGGAGCTGTTTTTT.

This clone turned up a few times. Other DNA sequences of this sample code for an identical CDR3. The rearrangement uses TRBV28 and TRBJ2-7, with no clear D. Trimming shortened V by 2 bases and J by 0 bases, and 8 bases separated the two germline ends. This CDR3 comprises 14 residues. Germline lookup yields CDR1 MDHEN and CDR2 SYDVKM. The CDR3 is CASSLGGSSYEQYF. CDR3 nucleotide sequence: TGTGCCAGCAGTTTAGGCGGTAGCTCCTACGAGCAGTACTTC.

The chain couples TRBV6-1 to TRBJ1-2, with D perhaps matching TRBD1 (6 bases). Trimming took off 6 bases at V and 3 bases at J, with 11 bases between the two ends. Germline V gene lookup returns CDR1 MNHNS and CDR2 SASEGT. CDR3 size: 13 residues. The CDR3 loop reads CASRARGDYGYTF. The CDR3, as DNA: TGTGCCAGCAGGGCCAGGGGCGACTATGGCTACACCTTC.

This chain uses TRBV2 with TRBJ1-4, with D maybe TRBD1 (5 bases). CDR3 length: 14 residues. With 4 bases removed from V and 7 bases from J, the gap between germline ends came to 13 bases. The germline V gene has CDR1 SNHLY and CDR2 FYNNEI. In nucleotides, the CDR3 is TGTGCCAGCAGTGGATCTCAGGGAGGTGAAAAACTGTTTTTT. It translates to CASSGSQGGEKLFF.

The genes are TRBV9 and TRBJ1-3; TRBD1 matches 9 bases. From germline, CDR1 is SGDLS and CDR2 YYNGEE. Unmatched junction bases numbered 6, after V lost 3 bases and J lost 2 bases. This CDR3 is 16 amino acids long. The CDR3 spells CASSARGTGTGNTIYF. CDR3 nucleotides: TGTGCCAGCAGCGCCCGCGGGACAGGGACTGGAAACACCATATATTTT.

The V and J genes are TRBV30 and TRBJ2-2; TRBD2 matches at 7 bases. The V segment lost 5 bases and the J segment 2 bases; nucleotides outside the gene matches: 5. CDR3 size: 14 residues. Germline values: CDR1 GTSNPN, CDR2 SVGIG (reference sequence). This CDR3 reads CAWGSGVNTGELFF. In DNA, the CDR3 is TGTGCCTGGGGGAGCGGGGTCAACACCGGGGAGCTGTTTTTT.

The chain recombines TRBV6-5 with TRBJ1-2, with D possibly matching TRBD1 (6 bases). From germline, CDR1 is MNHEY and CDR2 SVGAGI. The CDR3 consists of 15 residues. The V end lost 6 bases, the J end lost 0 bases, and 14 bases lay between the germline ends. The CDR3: CASSYQQGSNYGYTF. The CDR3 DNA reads TGTGCCAGCAGCTACCAACAGGGTTCTAACTATGGCTACACCTTC.

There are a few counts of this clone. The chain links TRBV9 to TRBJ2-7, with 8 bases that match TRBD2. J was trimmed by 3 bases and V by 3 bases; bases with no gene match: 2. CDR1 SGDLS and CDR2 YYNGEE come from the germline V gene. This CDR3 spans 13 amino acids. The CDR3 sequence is CASSAGGLYEQYF. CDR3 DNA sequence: TGTGCCAGCAGCGCGGGAGGGCTCTACGAGCAGTACTTC.

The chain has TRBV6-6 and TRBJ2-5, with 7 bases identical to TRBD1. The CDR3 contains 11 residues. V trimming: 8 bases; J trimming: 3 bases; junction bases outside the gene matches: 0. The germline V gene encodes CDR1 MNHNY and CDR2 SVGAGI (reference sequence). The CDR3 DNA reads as TGTGCCAGCGGGACAGAAGAGACCCAGTACTTC. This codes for CASGTEETQYF.

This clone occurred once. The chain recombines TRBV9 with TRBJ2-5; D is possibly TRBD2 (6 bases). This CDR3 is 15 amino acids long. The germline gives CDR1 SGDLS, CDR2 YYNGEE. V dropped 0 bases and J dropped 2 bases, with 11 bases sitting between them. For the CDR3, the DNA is TGTGCCAGCAGCGTAGAGGGGACTTCTCAAGAGACCCAGTACTTC. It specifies CASSVEGTSQETQYF.

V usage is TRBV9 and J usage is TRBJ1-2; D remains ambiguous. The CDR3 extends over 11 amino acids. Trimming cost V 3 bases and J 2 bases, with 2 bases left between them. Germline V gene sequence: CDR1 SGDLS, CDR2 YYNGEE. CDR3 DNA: TGTGCCAGCAGCGCGAACTATGGCTACACCTTC. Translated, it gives CASSANYGYTF.

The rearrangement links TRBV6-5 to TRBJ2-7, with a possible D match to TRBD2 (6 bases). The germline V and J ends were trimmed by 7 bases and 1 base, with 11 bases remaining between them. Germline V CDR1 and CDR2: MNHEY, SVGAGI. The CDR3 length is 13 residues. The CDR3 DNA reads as TGTGCCAGCAAACTAGCTGCGTCCTACGAGCAGTACTTC. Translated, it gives CASKLAASYEQYF.

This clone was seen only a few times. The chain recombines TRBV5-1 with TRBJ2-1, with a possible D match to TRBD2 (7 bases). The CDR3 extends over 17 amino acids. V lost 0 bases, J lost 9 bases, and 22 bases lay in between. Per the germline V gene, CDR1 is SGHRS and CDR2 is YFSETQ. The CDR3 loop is CASSLEGGRRVPPEQFF. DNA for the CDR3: TGCGCCAGCAGCTTGGAGGGGGGGCGGAGGGTCCCCCCTGAGCAGTTCTTC.

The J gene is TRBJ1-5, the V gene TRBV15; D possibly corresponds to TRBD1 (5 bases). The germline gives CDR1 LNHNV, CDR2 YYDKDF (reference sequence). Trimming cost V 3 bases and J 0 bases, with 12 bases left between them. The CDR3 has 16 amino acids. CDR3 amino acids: CATSRATGYSNQPQHF. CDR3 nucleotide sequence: TGTGCCACCAGCAGGGCTACAGGTTATAGCAATCAGCCCCAGCATTTT.

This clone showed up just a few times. The CDR3 DNA follows: TGTGCCAGTAGTCAGGGACTATACGAGCAGTACTTC. Amino acid sequence: CASSQGLYEQYF. The chain links TRBV19 to TRBJ2-7, with 7 bases lining up with TRBD2. The CDR3 consists of 12 residues. V dropped 5 bases and J dropped 4; count of bases not matched to a gene: 2. CDR1 is LNHDA and CDR2 is SQIVND in the germline V gene (reference sequence).

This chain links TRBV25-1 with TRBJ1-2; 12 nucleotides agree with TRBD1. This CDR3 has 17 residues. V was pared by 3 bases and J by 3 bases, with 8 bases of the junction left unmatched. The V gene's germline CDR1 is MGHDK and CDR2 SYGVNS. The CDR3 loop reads CASSDPSGQGAYYGYTF. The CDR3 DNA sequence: TGTGCCAGCAGTGATCCGTCGGGACAGGGGGCTTACTATGGCTACACCTTC.